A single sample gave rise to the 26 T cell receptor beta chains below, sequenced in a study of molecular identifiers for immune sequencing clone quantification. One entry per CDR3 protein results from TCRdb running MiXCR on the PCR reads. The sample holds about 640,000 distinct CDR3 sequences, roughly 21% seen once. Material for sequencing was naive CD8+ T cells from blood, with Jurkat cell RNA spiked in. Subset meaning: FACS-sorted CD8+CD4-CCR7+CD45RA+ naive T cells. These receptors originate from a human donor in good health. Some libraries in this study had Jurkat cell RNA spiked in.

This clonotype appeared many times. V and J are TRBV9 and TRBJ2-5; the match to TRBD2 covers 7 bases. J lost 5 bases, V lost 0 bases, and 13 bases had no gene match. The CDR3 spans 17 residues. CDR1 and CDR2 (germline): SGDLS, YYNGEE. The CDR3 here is CASSVGREWGKLETQYF. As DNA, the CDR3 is TGTGCCAGCAGCGTAGGGCGGGAGTGGGGTAAGCTTGAGACCCAGTACTTC.

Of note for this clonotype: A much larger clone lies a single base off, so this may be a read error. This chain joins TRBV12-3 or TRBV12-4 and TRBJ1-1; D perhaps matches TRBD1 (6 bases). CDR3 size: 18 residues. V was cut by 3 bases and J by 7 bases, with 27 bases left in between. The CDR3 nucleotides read TGTGCCAGCAGTTTTTTTCTTCGCACGATGGGAAGGGGGGATGAAGCTTTCTTT. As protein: CASSFFLRTMGRGDEAFF.

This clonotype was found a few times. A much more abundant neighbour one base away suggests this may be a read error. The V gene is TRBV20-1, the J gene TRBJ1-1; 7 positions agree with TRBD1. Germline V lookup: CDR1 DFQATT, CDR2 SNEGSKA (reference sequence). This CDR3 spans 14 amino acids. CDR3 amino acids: CSAVAGQVNTEALF. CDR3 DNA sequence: TGCAGTGCGGTGGCCGGACAGGTGAACACTGAAGCTCTCTTT.

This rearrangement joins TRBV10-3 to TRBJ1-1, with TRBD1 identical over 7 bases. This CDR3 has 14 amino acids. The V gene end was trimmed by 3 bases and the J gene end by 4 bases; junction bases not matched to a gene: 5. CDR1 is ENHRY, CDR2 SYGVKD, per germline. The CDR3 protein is CAISEIQGSTEAFF. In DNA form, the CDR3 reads TGTGCCATCAGTGAAATACAGGGGTCCACTGAAGCTTTCTTT.

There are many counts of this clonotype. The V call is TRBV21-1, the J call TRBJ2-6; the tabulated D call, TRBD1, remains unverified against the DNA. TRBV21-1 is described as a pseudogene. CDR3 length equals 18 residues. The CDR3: CASRTGTGKSSGANVLTF. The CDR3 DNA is TGTGCCAGCAGGACCGGGACAGGGAAGTCGTCTGGGGCCAACGTCCTGACTTTC.

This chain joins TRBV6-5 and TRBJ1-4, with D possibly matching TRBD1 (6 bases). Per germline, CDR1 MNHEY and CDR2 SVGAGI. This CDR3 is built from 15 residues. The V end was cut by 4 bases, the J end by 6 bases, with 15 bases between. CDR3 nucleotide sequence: TGTGCCAGCAGTTGCCTTGGGGGGGCGGATGAAAAACTGTTTTTT. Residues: CASSCLGGADEKLFF.

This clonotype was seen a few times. The CDR3 region is CASSGPGGLYGYTF. CDR3 DNA sequence: TGTGCCAGCAGTGGGCCAGGGGGCCTTTATGGCTACACCTTC. V is TRBV27 and J is TRBJ1-2; TRBD1 matches 8 bases. V trimming: 5 bases; J trimming: 5 bases; junction bases outside the gene matches: 7. The CDR3 has 14 residues. Germline V gene data show CDR1 as MNHEY and CDR2 as SMNVEV (reference sequence).

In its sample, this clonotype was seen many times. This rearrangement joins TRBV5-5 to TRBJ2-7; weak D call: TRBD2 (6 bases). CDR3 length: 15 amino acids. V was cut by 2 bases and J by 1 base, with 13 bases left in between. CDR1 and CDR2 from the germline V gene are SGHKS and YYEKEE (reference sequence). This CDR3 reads CASSLSIAGSYEQYF. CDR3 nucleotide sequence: TGTGCCAGCAGCTTAAGTATTGCGGGGTCCTACGAGCAGTACTTC.

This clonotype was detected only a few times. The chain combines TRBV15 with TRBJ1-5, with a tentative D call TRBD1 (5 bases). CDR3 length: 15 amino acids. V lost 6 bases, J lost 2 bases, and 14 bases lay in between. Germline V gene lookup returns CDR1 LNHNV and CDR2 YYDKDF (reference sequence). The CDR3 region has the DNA TGTGCCACCAGGCGGCGAGGGGCGGGCAATCAGCCCCAGCATTTT. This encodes CATRRRGAGNQPQHF.

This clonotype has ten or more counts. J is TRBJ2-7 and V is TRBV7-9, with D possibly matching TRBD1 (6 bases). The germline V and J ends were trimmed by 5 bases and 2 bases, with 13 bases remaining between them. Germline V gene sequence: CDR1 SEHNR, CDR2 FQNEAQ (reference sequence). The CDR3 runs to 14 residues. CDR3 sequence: CASSHRDNPYEQYF. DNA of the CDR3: TGTGCCAGCAGCCACCGGGACAACCCCTACGAGCAGTACTTC.

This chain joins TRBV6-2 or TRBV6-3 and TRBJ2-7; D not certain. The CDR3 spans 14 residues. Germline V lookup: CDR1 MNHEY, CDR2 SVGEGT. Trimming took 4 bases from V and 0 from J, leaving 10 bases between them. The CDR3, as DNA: TGTGCCAGCAGTTTCCCACAGAGCTCCTACGAGCAGTACTTC. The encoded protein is CASSFPQSSYEQYF.

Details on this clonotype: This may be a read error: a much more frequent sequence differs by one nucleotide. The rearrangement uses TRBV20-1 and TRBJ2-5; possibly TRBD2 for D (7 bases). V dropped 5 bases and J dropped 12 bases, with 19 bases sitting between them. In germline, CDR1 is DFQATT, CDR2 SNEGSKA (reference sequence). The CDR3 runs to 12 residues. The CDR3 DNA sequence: TGCAGTGCTCGTCAGGGGACTAACCAGGAGTACTTC. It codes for CSARQGTNQEYF.

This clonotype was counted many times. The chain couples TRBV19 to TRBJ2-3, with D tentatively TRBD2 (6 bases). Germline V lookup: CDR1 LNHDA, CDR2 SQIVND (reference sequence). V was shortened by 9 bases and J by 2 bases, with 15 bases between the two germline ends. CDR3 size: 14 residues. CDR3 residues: CASASSAYTDTQYF. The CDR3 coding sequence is TGTGCCAGCGCCTCTAGCGCCTACACAGATACGCAGTATTTT.

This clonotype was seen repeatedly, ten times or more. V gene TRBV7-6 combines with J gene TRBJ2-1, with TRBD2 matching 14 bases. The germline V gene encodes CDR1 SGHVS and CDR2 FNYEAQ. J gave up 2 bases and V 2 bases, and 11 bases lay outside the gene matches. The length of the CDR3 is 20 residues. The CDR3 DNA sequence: TGTGCCAGCAGCTTATCAGGGGGACTAGCGGGGGCCCTCGCCTACAATGAGCAGTTCTTC. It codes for CASSLSGGLAGALAYNEQFF.

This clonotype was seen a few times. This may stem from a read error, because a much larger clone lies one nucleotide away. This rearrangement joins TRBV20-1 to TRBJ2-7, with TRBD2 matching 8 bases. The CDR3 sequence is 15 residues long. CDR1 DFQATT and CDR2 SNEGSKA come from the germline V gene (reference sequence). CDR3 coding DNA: TGCAGTACTAGAGAGGAGGTGCTAGCGGGTTACGAGCAGTACTTC. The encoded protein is CSTREEVLAGYEQYF.

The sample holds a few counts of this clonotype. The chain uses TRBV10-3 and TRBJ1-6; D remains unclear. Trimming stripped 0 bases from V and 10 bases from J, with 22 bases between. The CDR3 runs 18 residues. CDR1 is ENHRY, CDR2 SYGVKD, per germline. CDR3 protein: CAISESSGGSVVGSPLHF. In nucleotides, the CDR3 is TGTGCCATCAGTGAGTCGTCTGGTGGCAGCGTCGTTGGGTCACCCCTCCACTTT.

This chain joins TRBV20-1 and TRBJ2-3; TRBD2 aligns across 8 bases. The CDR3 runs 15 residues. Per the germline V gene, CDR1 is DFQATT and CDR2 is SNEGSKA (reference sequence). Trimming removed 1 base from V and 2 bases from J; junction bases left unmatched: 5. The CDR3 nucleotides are TGCAGTGCTAGAGTCGGGGGGGTCTCCACAGATACGCAGTATTTT. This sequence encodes CSARVGGVSTDTQYF.

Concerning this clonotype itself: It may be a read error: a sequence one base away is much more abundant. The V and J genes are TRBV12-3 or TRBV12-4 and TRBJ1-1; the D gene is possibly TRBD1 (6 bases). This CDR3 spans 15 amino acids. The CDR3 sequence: CASRPNRALNTEASF. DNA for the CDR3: TGTGCCAGCAGACCAAACAGGGCGCTGAACACTGAAGCTTCCTTT.

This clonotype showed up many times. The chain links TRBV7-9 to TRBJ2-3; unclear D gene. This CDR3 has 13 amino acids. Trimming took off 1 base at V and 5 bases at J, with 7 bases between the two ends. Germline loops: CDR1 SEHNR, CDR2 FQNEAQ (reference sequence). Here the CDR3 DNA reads TGTGCCAGCAGCTTAGGTTTAGGAGATACGCAGTATTTT. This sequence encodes CASSLGLGDTQYF.

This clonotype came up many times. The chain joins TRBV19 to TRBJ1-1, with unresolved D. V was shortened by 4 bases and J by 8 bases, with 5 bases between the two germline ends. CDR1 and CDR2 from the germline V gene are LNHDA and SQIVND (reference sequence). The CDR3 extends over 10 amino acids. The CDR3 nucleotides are TGTGCCAGTAGTAGCAGGGAAGCTTTCTTT. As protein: CASSSREAFF.

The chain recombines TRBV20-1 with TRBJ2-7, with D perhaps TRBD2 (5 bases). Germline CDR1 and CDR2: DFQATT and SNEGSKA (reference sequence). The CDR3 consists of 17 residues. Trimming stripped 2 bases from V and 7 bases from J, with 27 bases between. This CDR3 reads CSARFPGPAETLWEQYF. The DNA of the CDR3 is TGCAGTGCTAGATTTCCTGGACCAGCGGAGACCCTCTGGGAGCAGTACTTC.

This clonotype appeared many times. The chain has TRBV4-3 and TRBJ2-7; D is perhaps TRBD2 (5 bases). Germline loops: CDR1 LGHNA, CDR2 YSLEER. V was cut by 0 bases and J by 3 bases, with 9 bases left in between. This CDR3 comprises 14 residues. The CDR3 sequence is CASSQDVGDYEQYF. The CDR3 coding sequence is TGCGCCAGCAGCCAAGACGTGGGAGACTACGAGCAGTACTTC.

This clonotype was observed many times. CDR3 loop: CASSVQGNSGNTIYF. The CDR3 region has the DNA TGTGCCAGCAGCGTACAGGGTAACTCTGGAAACACCATATATTTT. The rearrangement uses TRBV9 and TRBJ1-3; possible D gene TRBD1, 5 bases. Germline V gene data show CDR1 as SGDLS and CDR2 as YYNGEE. V lost 1 base and J 0 bases, leaving 8 bases between the germline ends. This CDR3 is 15 amino acids long. Full variable domain (outside the CDR3, taken from reference TRBV9 and TRBJ1-3): DSGVTQTPKHLITATGQRVTLRCSPRSGDLSVYWYQQSLDQGLQFLIQYYNGEERAKGNILERFSAQQFPDLHSELNLSSLELGDSALYFCASSVQGNSGNTIYFGEGSWLTVV.

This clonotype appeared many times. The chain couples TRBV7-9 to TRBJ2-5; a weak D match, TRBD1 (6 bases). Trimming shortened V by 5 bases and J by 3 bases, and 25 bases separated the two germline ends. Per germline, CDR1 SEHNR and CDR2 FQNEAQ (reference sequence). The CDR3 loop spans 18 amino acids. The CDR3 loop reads CASSPPSLGDRQKETQYF. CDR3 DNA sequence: TGTGCCAGCAGCCCCCCCTCCCTTGGTGACAGGCAAAAAGAGACCCAGTACTTC.

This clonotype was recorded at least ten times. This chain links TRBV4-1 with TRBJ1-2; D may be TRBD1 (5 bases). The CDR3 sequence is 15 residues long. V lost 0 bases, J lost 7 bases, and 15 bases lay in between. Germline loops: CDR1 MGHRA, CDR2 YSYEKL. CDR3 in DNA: TGCGCCAGCAGCCAAGATCGTACAGGTTCATTTGGCTACACCTTC. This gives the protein CASSQDRTGSFGYTF.

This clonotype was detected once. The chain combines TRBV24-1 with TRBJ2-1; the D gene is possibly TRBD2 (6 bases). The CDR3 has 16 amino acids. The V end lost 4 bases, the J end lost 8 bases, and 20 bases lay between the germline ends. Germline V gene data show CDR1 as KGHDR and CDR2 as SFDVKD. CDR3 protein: CATSDPRGGWSDEQFF. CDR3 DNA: TGTGCCACCAGTGACCCGCGGGGTGGGTGGTCGGATGAGCAGTTCTTC.